Listed below are T cell receptor beta chains from one sample, sequenced in a study of T cell responses to AZD1222 COVID-19 vaccine. Generated by immunoSEQ multiplex PCR, the TCRdb table keeps only in-frame clones and is missing some. This sample has 160,000 or so clones, with approximately 91% found just once. This sample comprised peripheral blood, obtained 28 days after the second AZD1222 dose. The receptor source for this set is an adult who received the AZD1222 COVID-19 vaccine. Both conserved end residues are part of each CDR3. Fields, in order: J gene, CDR3 length, V gene, CDR3 protein.

>TRBJ2-1|15|TRBV7-6
CASSLSGSSYNEQFF
>TRBJ1-5|15|TRBV19
CASSWRGTGNQPQHF
>TRBJ2-3|14|TRBV2
CATGGGGRTDTQYF
>TRBJ2-7|15|TRBV3-1/TRBV3-2
CASRRGTSSSYEQYF
>TRBJ2-7|12|TRBV19
CASSRDSYEQYF
>TRBJ1-3|16|TRBV18
CASSSGQGRSGNTIYF
>TRBJ2-3|15|TRBV27
CASSLASGAPDTQYF
>TRBJ1-6|15|TRBV2
CASKDKSSYNSPLHF
>TRBJ1-2|12|TRBV11-2
CASSLSSYGYTF
>TRBJ1-2|14|TRBV27
CASRKGGTNYGYTF
>TRBJ2-3|16|TRBV5-1
CASSFIYGGPTDTQYF
>TRBJ1-1|15|TRBV5-1
CASSFSTVMNTEAFF
>TRBJ1-3|13|TRBV2
CASREGHLNTIYF
>TRBJ1-3|14|TRBV9
CASLWGARGNTIYF
>TRBJ2-3|13|TRBV2
CASSEGASGVKYF
>TRBJ1-2|15|TRBV11-1
CASSPGQGLNYGYTF
>TRBJ2-3|19|TRBV28
CASSLKRYRVLGSTDTQYF
>TRBJ2-2|13|TRBV19
CASSTANRGELFF
>TRBJ1-5|17|TRBV4-1
CASSRLPTGVDNQPQHF
>TRBJ2-3|14|TRBV15
CATSRREGTDTQYF
>TRBJ1-1|16|TRBV5-8
CASSSQIRTGDTEAFF
>TRBJ1-1|14|TRBV5-5
CASSSLQGNTEAFF
>TRBJ1-5|17|TRBV18
CASSLDRGRASNQPQHF
>TRBJ1-1|13|TRBV13
CASWAGGYTEAFF
>TRBJ1-1|12|TRBV5-6
CASSLDRGTAFF
>TRBJ1-5|11|TRBV28
CASSSTQPQHF
>TRBJ1-1|13|TRBV12-5
CASGLGGNTEAFF
>TRBJ2-3|14|TRBV5-1
CASSTVGDGDTQYF
>TRBJ2-1|12|TRBV30
CAWSAIVHEQFF
>TRBJ2-1|12|TRBV6-5
CASRTGFNEQFF
>TRBJ1-2|15|TRBV7-9
CASSSQLGGNYGYTF
>TRBJ2-5|15|TRBV18
CASSPSLEGLETQYF
>TRBJ2-5|11|TRBV3-1/TRBV3-2
CASSRPETQYF
>TRBJ2-7|13|TRBV5-1
CASSLRQNYEQYF
>TRBJ1-5|17|TRBV28
CASGFSYRVAGNQPQHF